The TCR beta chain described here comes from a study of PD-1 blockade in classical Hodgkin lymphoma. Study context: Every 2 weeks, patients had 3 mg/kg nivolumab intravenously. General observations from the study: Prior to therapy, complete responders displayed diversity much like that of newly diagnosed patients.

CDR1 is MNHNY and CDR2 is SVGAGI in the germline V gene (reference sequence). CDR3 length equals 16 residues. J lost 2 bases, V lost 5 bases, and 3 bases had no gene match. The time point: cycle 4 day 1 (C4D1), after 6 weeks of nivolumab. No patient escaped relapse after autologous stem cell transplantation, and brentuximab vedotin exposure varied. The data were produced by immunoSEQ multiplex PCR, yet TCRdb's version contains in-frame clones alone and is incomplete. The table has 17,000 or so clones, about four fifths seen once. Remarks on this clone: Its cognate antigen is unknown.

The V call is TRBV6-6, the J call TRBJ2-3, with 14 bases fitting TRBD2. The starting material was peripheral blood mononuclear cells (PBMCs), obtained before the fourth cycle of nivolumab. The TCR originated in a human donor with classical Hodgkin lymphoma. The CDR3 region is CASSRTSGGLTDTQYF. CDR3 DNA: TGTGCCAGCAGTAGGACTAGCGGGGGGCTCACAGATACGCAGTATTTT.